This T cell receptor beta chain was sequenced during a study of OX40 agonist ivuxolimab in advanced cancers. Study-level information: Ivuxolimab doses were 0.01, 0.1, 0.3, 1.5, 3 or 10 mg/kg every 2 weeks.

V gave up 0 bases and J gave up 2 bases, with 7 bases separating them. The CDR3 is 14 residues long. Germline V CDR1 and CDR2: SGHRS, YFSETQ. Sampling times: baseline, cycle 4 day 1, cycle 7 day 1. Data came from immunoSEQ multiplex PCR; TCRdb stores just in-frame clones and leaves some out. This table has fewer than 85,000 clones, 92% appearing once. The sample holds one count of this clone. The sequencing here drew on CD4+ or CD8+ T cells sorted from blood, taken in a trial of the OX40 agonist ivuxolimab. V is TRBV5-1 and J is TRBJ2-3; D gene ambiguous. This clonotype was obtained from an adult with an advanced solid tumor such as melanoma, head and neck, liver or kidney cancer. This CDR3 is CASSLGLSTDTQYF. The CDR3, as DNA: TGCGCCAGCAGCTTGGGACTTTCCACAGATACGCAGTATTTT.